This TCR beta chain was observed in a study of control samples from healthy donors and cancer patients. Clones were sequenced by immunoSEQ multiplex PCR, and TCRdb holds only the in-frame ones, with some missing. This table has fewer than 95,000 clones, about 88% appearing once. V lost 1 base and J 4 bases, leaving 10 bases between the germline ends. Germline V gives CDR1 LGHNA, CDR2 YSLEER. This CDR3 contains 15 residues. The clonotype comes from a woman between 45 and 65 years old in good health. The sample comprised blood. The J gene is TRBJ1-4, the V gene TRBV4-3; D is possibly TRBD1 (6 bases). DNA of the CDR3: TGCGCCAGCAGCCAAGTAACAGGGTTTAATGAAAAACTGTTTTTT. The encoded protein is CASSQVTGFNEKLFF.